The 10 T cell receptor beta chains below all came from one sample that was sequenced in a study of cytomegalovirus exposure and HLA in healthy donors. PCR primers comprised 60 Vbeta and 13 Jbeta primers. Clones were read by immunoSEQ multiplex PCR, and TCRdb kept only the in-frame ones, dropping some. The sample shows around 70,000 clones, around 75% of them seen only once. The specimen was PBMCs. These receptors all come from a man in his 70s in good health and CMV-seronegative.

A few counts support this clone. V is TRBV4-1 and J is TRBJ1-3; D not certain. Trimming shortened V by 1 base and J by 1 base, and 11 bases separated the two germline ends. Germline V gives CDR1 MGHRA, CDR2 YSYEKL. The CDR3 length is 16 residues. The CDR3 DNA follows: TGCGCCAGCAGCCAAGTTGGGCGCGCTTCTGGAAACACCATATATTTT. This translates into CASSQVGRASGNTIYF.

The chain combines TRBV7-9 with TRBJ2-7, with 8 bases aligning to TRBD1. This CDR3 has 15 residues. CDR1 SEHNR and CDR2 FQNEAQ come from the germline V gene (reference sequence). The ends lost 4 bases at V and 3 bases at J; junction bases unmatched: 8. Here the CDR3 DNA reads TGTGCCAGCAGCTCGGGGCGGACAGGGATCTACGAGCAGTACTTC. As protein: CASSSGRTGIYEQYF.

The V call is TRBV14, the J call TRBJ2-3; 7 positions agree with TRBD2. Germline trimming cut 3 bases from V and 10 bases from J; bases unmatched to any gene: 4. Germline CDR1 reads SGHDN; CDR2 reads FVKESK. This CDR3 comprises 12 residues. The CDR3 region is CASSHGEGPQYF. In nucleotides, the CDR3 is TGTGCCAGCAGCCATGGGGAGGGCCCGCAGTATTTT.

The rearrangement joins TRBV4-3 to TRBJ2-3, with a weak D call TRBD2 (5 bases). Trimming shortened V by 4 bases and J by 2 bases, and 13 bases separated the two germline ends. This CDR3 is built from 15 residues. CDR1 and CDR2 (germline): LGHNA, YSLEER. CDR3 DNA: TGCGCCAGCAGCCCCTCGACTACCTTCACAGATACGCAGTATTTT. This sequence encodes CASSPSTTFTDTQYF.

Regarding this clone: A read error may account for a junction end that differs from germline. This CDR3 reads CASSGTAQPNTDAFF. The CDR3 DNA reads as TGTGCCAGCTCAGGTACGGCACAGCCGAACACTGATGCTTTCTTT. The gene calls are TRBV18 and TRBJ1-1; D gene ambiguous. Looked up from germline, CDR1 is KGHSH and CDR2 is LQKENI. There are 15 residues in the CDR3.

The chain employs TRBV7-2 and TRBJ2-7; D perhaps matches TRBD1 (5 bases). This CDR3 comprises 16 residues. Germline V gives CDR1 SGHTA, CDR2 FQGNSA. V lost 1 base and J 5 bases, leaving 18 bases between the germline ends. Here the CDR3 reads CASSLGLGVFRDEQYF. CDR3 nucleotide sequence: TGTGCCAGCAGCTTAGGGTTAGGGGTTTTTCGCGACGAGCAGTACTTC. Full variable domain (missing parts from reference TRBV7-2 and TRBJ2-7): GAGVSQSPSNKVTEKGKDVELRCDPISGHTALYWYRQSLGQGLEFLIYFQGNSAPDKSGLPSDRFSAERTGGSVSTLTIQRTQQEDSAVYLCASSLGLGVFRDEQYFGPGTRLTVT.

V is TRBV6-5 and J is TRBJ1-1, with a possible D match to TRBD1 (6 bases). The V gene's germline CDR1 is MNHEY and CDR2 SVGAGI. V was clipped by 1 base and J by 5 bases, with 11 bases between them. The CDR3 totals 14 residues. CDR3 protein: CASSYLQRGTEAFF. The CDR3 coding sequence is TGTGCCAGCAGTTACTTACAGAGGGGGACTGAAGCTTTCTTT.

In the case of this clone: No conserved phenylalanine or tryptophan ends this CDR3, so it is likely a read error. The limits of the CDR3 on the DNA are not certain, so only TCRdb's listed CDR3 is given. The CDR3 protein is CARPGQGAELGRQD. The chain links TRBV30 to TRBJ1-1; whether TRBD1, the table's D call, matches the DNA was not checked. Per germline, CDR1 GTSNPN and CDR2 SVGIG (reference sequence). The CDR3 is 14 residues long, counting both termini.

The V call is TRBV11-2, the J call TRBJ2-1; 8 bases are shared with TRBD2. The length of the CDR3 is 16 residues. V gave up 5 bases and J gave up 5 bases; unmatched junction bases: 11. Germline V gene lookup returns CDR1 SGHAT and CDR2 FQNNGV. The CDR3 spells CASSPGRGAFDNEQFF. The CDR3 coding sequence is TGTGCCAGCAGCCCAGGGCGGGGGGCCTTCGACAATGAGCAGTTCTTC.

The chain joins TRBV6-5 to TRBJ1-2; D is unclear. Germline V lookup: CDR1 MNHEY, CDR2 SVGAGI. The CDR3 has 12 residues. The germline V and J ends were trimmed by 4 bases and 4 bases, with 7 bases remaining between them. The chain's CDR3 is CASSSRFYGYTF. The CDR3 DNA sequence: TGTGCCAGCAGTTCTCGGTTCTATGGCTACACCTTC.